Below are 10 T cell receptor beta chains sequenced from a single sample in a study of blood T cell repertoires in COVID-19 (dated by TCRdb to 2020 to 2021). Receptor libraries were prepared by the immunoSEQ multiplex PCR assay. What TCRdb holds here is the immuneACCESS table cut down to in-frame rearrangements. Part of the clones is not present; checked against another copy, under half of the missing clones reflect an unresolved V gene, and the others are unexplained. Present in this sample are 180,000 or so clones, around 86% of which were seen just once. Of the sample, about 8.2% is held by the ten largest clones. Sequenced material: peripheral blood. All receptors derive from a man aged 55 to 70 with acute or convalescent COVID-19.

This clone was seen once. The sample holds other DNA sequences that translate to the same CDR3. The rearrangement joins TRBV19 to TRBJ2-7; 11 bases agree with TRBD2. V shed 3 bases and J 4 bases; nucleotides not matched to a gene: 2. Looked up from germline, CDR1 is LNHDA and CDR2 is SQIVND (reference sequence). CDR3 length: 14 amino acids. The CDR3 loop reads CASSITSGSYEQYF. The CDR3 nucleotides read TGTGCCAGTAGTATCACTAGCGGGAGTTACGAGCAGTACTTC. The full variable domain, its missing parts supplied by reference TRBV19 and TRBJ2-7, is DGGITQSPKYLFRKEGQNVTLSCEQNLNHDAMYWYRQDPGQGLRLIYYSQIVNDFQKGDIAEGYSVSREKKESFPLTVTSAQKNPTAFYLCASSITSGSYEQYFGPGTRLTVT.

This chain connects TRBV20-1 to TRBJ2-3; 8 bases map to TRBD2. V trimming: 3 bases; J trimming: 3 bases; junction bases outside the gene matches: 11. Germline V CDR1 and CDR2: DFQATT, SNEGSKA (reference sequence). This CDR3 has 16 residues. CDR3 DNA: TGCAGTGCTAGTCTAGTAGCGGGAATCAGTACAGATACGCAGTATTTT. Amino acids: CSASLVAGISTDTQYF.

This clone appeared once. The chain recombines TRBV18 with TRBJ2-5; possibly TRBD1 for D (5 bases). Trimming removed 0 bases from V and 2 bases from J, with 19 bases in between. This CDR3 has 18 residues. The germline V gene encodes CDR1 KGHSH and CDR2 LQKENI. CDR3 nucleotide sequence: TGTGCCAGCTCACCACCAGGGGTCAGGCCAGACGGTCAAGAGACCCAGTACTTC. Translated: CASSPPGVRPDGQETQYF.

The sample holds one count of this clone. The chain uses TRBV11-3 and TRBJ2-2, with D perhaps TRBD2 (6 bases). Germline V lookup: CDR1 SGHNT, CDR2 YENEEA. The CDR3 is 13 amino acids. V shed 3 bases and J shed 7 bases, with 9 bases lying between them. The CDR3 bases are TGTGCCAGCAGCTTTGGAGGGGACGGGGAGCTGTTTTTT. Its protein product is CASSFGGDGELFF. Together with reference TRBV11-3 and TRBJ2-2, the CDR3 gives the full variable domain: EAGVVQSPRYKIIEKKQPVAFWCNPISGHNTLYWYLQNLGQGPELLIRYENEEAVDDSQLPKDRFSAERLKGVDSTLKIQPAELGDSAVYLCASSFGGDGELFFGEGSRLTVL.

This clone was recorded only once. This chain connects TRBV7-9 to TRBJ1-2, with 7 bases matching TRBD1. This CDR3 comprises 12 residues. CDR1 and CDR2 from the germline V gene are SEHNR and FQNEAQ (reference sequence). With V trimmed by 5 bases and J by 5 bases, 2 bases remained unmatched. The CDR3, as DNA: TGTGCCAGCAGCCCGACAGGGTATGGCTACACCTTC. Protein sequence: CASSPTGYGYTF.

This clone was counted between two and nine times. The J gene is TRBJ1-1, the V gene TRBV7-2; D might be TRBD1 (6 bases). Germline CDR1 SGHTA, CDR2 FQGNSA. V lost 2 bases, J lost 10 bases, and 14 bases lay in between. The CDR3 is 13 residues long. The CDR3, as DNA: TGTGCCAGCAGCTTAACGACAGGCTATGGAGCTTTCTTT. It yields the protein CASSLTTGYGAFF.

The chain links TRBV7-2 to TRBJ2-5; 12 nucleotides agree with TRBD2. J gave up 2 bases and V 2 bases, and 9 bases lay outside the gene matches. There are 18 residues in the CDR3. CDR1 and CDR2 (germline): SGHTA, FQGNSA. CDR3 bases: TGTGCCAGCAGCTTATCTCTAGCGGGAGGGAGGAGACAAGAGACCCAGTACTTC. Encoded protein: CASSLSLAGGRRQETQYF. The complete variable domain, with remaining parts taken from reference TRBV7-2 and TRBJ2-5, reads GAGVSQSPSNKVTEKGKDVELRCDPISGHTALYWYRQSLGQGLEFLIYFQGNSAPDKSGLPSDRFSAERTGGSVSTLTIQRTQQEDSAVYLCASSLSLAGGRRQETQYFGPGTRLLVL.

This rearrangement joins TRBV11-2 to TRBJ1-2, with D uncertain. V lost 4 bases and J lost 0, with 15 bases in between. Germline V gives CDR1 SGHAT, CDR2 FQNNGV. This CDR3 is built from 16 residues. The CDR3: CASSSLRRLSNYGYTF. CDR3 DNA sequence: TGTGCCAGCAGCTCCCTTAGGCGGCTTTCTAACTATGGCTACACCTTC.

The rearrangement joins TRBV19 to TRBJ2-7; 12 bases map to TRBD2. Germline-derived CDR1 and CDR2 are LNHDA and SQIVND (reference sequence). This CDR3 contains 15 residues. Trimming at V came to 3 bases and at J to 1 base, leaving 1 base not matched to a gene. The CDR3 DNA reads as TGTGCCAGTAGTATCGGGACTAGCGGGTCCTACGAGCAGTACTTC. Translated, it gives CASSIGTSGSYEQYF.

The J gene is TRBJ2-2, the V gene TRBV21-1; TRBD1, as called in the table, went unchecked against the DNA. TRBV21-1 is a recognized pseudogene. This CDR3 comprises 15 residues. The CDR3 loop reads CASSKEDSATGELFF. CDR3 sequence (DNA): TGTGCCAGCAGCAAAGAGGACAGTGCCACCGGGGAGCTGTTTTTT.